This TCR beta chain was identified in a study of shared clonotypes between healthy human individuals. Study results and caveats: Shared across a few donors were roughly 5.3% of the naive CD4 clonotypes.

The CDR3 sequence is 14 residues long. Trimming shortened V by 1 base and J by 5 bases, and 12 bases separated the two germline ends. CDR1 LGHNA and CDR2 YSLEER come from the germline V gene. This clone showed up just once. Its antigen is undetermined. The protocol was immunoSEQ multiplex PCR, while the TCRdb copy is restricted to in-frame clones and leaves out a portion. The repertoire holds approximately 1.4 million clones, with 95% to 99% as singletons. This receptor was obtained from a man younger than 40 in good health. Sequenced material: naive CD4+ T cells sorted from blood. Subset in this sample: CD45RA+ positively selected. The V gene is TRBV4-3, the J gene TRBJ2-7, with D perhaps TRBD1 (5 bases). As DNA, the CDR3 is TGCGCCAGCAGCCAAGGTGTAGGGGATCACGAGCAGTACTTC. Translating it yields CASSQGVGDHEQYF.